This T cell receptor beta chain was obtained from a study of beta chain features in type 1 diabetes. Overall study: Patients looked much like healthy donors when it came to age, gender and cell yields. There were 95 million to 110 million sorted cells examined across all samples.

Findings of the study overall: PCR might favor shorter templates, but any such skew would affect patients and controls equally. Patients with Type 1 diabetes showed moderately but significantly shorter TCRB CDR3s in all four CD4+ subsets.

In the case of this clone: Its antigen is currently unknown.

Sequenced material consisted of expressed TCRB transcripts (all of the isolated RNA was reverse transcribed). Some clones are missing from TCRdb's copy, which holds only in-frame ones; the method was immunoSEQ multiplex PCR. This table has 640,000 or so clones, 13% appearing once. Between the trimmed V and J ends, which lost 4 bases and 4 bases, there was a span of 11 bases. Germline CDR1 SGHDN, CDR2 FVKESK. CDR3 length equals 14 residues. Sequencing used naive CD4+ T cells from blood. The J gene is TRBJ2-1, the V gene TRBV14, with D possibly being TRBD2 (6 bases). The clonotype was recovered from a man in his late teens or twenties with type 1 diabetes. The CDR3 DNA sequence: TGTGCCAGCAGCCCGCTTCGGGGGTACAATGAGCAGTTCTTC. Amino acid sequence: CASSPLRGYNEQFF.